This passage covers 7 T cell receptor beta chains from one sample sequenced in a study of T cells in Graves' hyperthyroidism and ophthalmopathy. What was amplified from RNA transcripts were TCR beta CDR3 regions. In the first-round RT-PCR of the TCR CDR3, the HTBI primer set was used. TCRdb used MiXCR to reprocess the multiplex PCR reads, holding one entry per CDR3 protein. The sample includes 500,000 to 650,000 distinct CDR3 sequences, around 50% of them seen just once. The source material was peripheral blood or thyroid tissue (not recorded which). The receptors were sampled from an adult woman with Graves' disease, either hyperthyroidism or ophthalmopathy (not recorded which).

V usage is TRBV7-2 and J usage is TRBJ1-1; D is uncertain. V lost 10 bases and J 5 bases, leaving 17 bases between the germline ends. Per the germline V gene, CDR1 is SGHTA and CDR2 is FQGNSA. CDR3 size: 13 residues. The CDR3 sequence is CATWSYRLTEAFF. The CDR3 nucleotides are TGTGCCACCTGGTCATATAGGTTAACTGAAGCTTTCTTT. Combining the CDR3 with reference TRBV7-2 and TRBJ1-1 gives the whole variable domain GAGVSQSPSNKVTEKGKDVELRCDPISGHTALYWYRQSLGQGLEFLIYFQGNSAPDKSGLPSDRFSAERTGGSVSTLTIQRTQQEDSAVYLCATWSYRLTEAFFGQGTRLTVV.

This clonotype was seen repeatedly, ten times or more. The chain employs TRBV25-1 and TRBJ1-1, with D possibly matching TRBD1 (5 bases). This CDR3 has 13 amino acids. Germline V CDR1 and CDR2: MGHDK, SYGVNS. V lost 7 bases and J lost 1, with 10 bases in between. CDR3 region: CASTPDKNTEAFF. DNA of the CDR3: TGTGCCAGCACACCGGACAAGAACACTGAAGCTTTCTTT.

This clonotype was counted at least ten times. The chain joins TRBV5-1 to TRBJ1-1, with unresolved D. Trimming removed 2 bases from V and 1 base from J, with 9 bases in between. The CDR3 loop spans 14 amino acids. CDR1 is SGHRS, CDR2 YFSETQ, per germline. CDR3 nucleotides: TGCGCCAGCAGCTTTGACACCACGAACACTGAAGCTTTCTTT. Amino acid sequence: CASSFDTTNTEAFF.

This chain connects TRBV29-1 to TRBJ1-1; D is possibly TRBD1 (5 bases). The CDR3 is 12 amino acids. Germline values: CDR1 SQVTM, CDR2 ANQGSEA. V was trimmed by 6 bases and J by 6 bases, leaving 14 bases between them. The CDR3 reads CSVGWDRPEAFF. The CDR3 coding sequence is TGCAGCGTGGGATGGGACCGCCCTGAAGCTTTCTTT.

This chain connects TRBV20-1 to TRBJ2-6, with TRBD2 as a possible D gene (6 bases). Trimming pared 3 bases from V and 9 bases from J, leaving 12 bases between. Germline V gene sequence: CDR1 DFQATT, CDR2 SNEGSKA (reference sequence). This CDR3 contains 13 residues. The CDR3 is CSASIRGINVLTF. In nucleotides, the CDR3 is TGCAGTGCTAGTATTCGGGGGATCAACGTCCTGACTTTC.

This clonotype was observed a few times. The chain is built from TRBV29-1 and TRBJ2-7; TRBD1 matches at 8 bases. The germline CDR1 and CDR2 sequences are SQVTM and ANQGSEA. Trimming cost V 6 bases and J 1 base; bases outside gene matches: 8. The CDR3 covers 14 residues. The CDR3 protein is CSVAHRGISYEQYF. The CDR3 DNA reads TGCAGCGTCGCTCACAGGGGGATATCCTACGAGCAGTACTTC.

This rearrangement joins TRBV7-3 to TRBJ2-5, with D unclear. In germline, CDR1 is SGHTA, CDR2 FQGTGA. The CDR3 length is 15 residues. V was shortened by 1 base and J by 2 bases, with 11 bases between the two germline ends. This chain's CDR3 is CASSLIFGWQETQYF. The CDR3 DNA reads TGTGCCAGCAGCTTAATTTTCGGATGGCAAGAGACCCAGTACTTC.